This T cell receptor beta chain derives from a study of OX40 agonist ivuxolimab in advanced cancers. For the study at large: Cancers in dose escalation were hepatocellular, melanoma, renal cell and head and neck.

A note on this clone: Its antigen is as yet unknown.

Only in-frame clones appear in the TCRdb table, and some are missing; sequencing was by immunoSEQ multiplex PCR. The table includes about 73,000 clones, 88% detected once. Whole-study results and caveats: Expanded clones tended on average to be more numerous among CD8+ T cells than CD4+.

Researchers took blood at baseline, on cycle 4 day 1, and on cycle 7 day 1. Sequenced material: CD4+ or CD8+ T cells sorted from blood, taken in a trial of the OX40 agonist ivuxolimab. The clonotype comes from an adult with an advanced solid tumor such as melanoma, head and neck, liver or kidney cancer.

The CDR3 loop reads CASSPGRGRYNEQFF. The CDR3 region has the DNA TGTGCCAGCAGCCCCGGGCGGGGGCGCTACAATGAGCAGTTCTTC. The gene calls are TRBV11-3 and TRBJ2-1; D is possibly TRBD2 (7 bases). Trimming removed 5 bases from V and 3 bases from J, with 14 bases in between. The CDR3 contains 15 residues. Germline CDR1 and CDR2: SGHNT and YENEEA.